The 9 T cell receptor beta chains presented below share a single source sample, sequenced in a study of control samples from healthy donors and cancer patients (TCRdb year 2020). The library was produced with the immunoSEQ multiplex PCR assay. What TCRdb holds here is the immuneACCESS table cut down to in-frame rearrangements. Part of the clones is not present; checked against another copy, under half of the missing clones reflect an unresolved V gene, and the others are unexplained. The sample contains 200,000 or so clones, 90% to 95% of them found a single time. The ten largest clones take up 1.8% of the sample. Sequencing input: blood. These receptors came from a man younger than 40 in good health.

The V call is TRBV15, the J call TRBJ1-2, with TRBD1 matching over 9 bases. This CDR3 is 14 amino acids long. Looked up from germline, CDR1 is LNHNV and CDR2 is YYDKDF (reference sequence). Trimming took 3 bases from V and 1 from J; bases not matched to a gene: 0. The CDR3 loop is CATSRGQGNYGYTF. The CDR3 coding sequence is TGTGCCACCAGCAGGGGACAGGGTAACTATGGCTACACCTTC.

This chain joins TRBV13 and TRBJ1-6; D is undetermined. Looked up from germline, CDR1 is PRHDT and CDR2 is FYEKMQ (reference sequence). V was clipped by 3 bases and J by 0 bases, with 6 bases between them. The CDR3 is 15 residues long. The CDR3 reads CASSFTDSYNSPLHF. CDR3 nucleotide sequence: TGTGCCAGCAGCTTTACAGACTCCTATAATTCACCCCTCCACTTT.

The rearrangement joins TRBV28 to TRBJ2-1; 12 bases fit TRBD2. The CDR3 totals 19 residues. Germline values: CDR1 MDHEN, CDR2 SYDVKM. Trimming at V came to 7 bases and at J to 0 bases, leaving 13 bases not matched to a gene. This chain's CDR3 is CASTPGLAGPISSYNEQFF. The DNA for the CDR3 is TGTGCCAGCACCCCCGGACTAGCGGGGCCCATAAGCTCCTACAATGAGCAGTTCTTC.

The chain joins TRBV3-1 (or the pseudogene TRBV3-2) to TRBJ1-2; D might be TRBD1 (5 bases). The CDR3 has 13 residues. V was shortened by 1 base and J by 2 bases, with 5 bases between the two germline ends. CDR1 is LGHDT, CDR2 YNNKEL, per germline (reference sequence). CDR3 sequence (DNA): TGTGCCAGCAGCCAAGCAGGGAACTATGGCTACACCTTC. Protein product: CASSQAGNYGYTF.

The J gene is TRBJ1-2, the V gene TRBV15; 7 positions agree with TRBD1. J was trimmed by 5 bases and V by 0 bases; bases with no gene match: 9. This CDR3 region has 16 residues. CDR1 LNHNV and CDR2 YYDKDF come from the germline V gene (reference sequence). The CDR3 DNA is TGTGCCACCAGCAGAGAGTGGGACAGCCGTTCGTATGGCTACACCTTC. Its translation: CATSREWDSRSYGYTF.

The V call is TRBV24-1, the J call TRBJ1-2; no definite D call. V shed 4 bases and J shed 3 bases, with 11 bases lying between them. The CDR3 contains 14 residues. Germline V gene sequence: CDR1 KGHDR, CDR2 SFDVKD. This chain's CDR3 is CATSEAQWDYGYTF. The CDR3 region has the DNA TGTGCCACCAGTGAGGCCCAATGGGACTATGGCTACACCTTC.

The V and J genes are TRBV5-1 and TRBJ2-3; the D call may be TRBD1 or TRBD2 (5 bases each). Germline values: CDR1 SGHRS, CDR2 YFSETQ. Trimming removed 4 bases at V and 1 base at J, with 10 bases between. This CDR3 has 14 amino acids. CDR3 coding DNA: TGCGCCAGCAGCCGGGGCTCGGGCACAGATACGCAGTATTTT. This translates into CASSRGSGTDTQYF.

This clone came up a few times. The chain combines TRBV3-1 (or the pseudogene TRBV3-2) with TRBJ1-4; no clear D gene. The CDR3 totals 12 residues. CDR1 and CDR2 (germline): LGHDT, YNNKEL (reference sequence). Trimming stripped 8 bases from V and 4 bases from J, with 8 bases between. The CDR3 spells CASGRSNEKLFF. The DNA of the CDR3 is TGTGCCAGCGGCCGGAGTAATGAAAAACTGTTTTTT.

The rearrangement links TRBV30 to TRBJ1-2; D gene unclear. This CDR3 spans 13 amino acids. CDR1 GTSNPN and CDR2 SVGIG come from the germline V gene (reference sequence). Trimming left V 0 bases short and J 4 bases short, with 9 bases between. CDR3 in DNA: TGTGCCTGGAGTGTAGGAACAGTCTATGGCTACACCTTC. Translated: CAWSVGTVYGYTF. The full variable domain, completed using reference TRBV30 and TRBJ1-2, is SQTIHQWPATLVQPVGSPLSLECTVEGTSNPNLYWYRQAAGRGLQLLFYSVGIGQISSEVPQNLSASRPQDRQFILSSKKLLLSDSGFYLCAWSVGTVYGYTFGSGTRLTVV.